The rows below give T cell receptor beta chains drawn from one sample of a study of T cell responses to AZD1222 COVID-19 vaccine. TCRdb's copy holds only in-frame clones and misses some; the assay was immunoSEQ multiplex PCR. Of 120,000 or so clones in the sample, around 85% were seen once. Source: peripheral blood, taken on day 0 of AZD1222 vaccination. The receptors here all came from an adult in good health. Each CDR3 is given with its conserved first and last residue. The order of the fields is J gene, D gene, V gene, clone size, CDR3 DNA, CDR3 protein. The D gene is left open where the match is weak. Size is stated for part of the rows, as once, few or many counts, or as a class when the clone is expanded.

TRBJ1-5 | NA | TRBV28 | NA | TGTGCCAGCAGTTTATCCCCCGGGGCCGGCAATCAGCCCCAGCATTTT | CASSLSPGAGNQPQHF
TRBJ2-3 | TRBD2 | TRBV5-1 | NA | TGCGCCAGCAGCTTAAGGACTAGCGGGGGCTGGGGGACAGATACGCAGTATTTT | CASSLRTSGGWGTDTQYF
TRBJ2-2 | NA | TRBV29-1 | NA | TGCAGCGTCCAGGCCGGGACAACCACCGGGGAGCTGTTTTTT | CSVQAGTTTGELFF
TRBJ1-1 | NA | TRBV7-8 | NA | TGTGCCAGCAGCCCCTCTCAGGGGCCGATGAACACTGAAGCTTTCTTT | CASSPSQGPMNTEAFF
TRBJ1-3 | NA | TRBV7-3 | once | TGTGCCAGCAGCTTAAGTGGGGGGTTTGGAAACACCATATATTTT | CASSLSGGFGNTIYF
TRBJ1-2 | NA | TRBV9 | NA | TGTGCCAGCAGCGCGTTCACAGGGACGACACCAGCTGGGACGTTCTTGGGCTACACCTTC | CASSAFTGTTPAGTFLGYTF
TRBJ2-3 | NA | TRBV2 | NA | TGTGCCAGCAGCCTGGACGGGTACTTGCAGTATTTT | CASSLDGYLQYF
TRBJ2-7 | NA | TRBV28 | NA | TGTGCCAGCAGTCTTTCGTCCCCCCCCTACGAGCAGTACTTC | CASSLSSPPYEQYF
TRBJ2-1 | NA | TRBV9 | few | TGTGCCAGCAGTTTCGGGGTGGGGGCCAGTGGCAATGAGCAGTTCTTC | CASSFGVGASGNEQFF
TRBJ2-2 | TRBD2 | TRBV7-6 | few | TGTGCCAGCAGCTCTATAGCGGGGGGGCCGGCCGGGGAGCTGTTTTTT | CASSSIAGGPAGELFF
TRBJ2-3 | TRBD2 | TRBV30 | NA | TGTGCCTGGACTAGGGGCGGCGGGGGGAGCACAGATACGCAGTATTTT | CAWTRGGGGSTDTQYF
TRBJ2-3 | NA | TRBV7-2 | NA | TGTGCCAGCAGCCCAGCCGGGCACCCCACAGATACGCAGTATTTT | CASSPAGHPTDTQYF
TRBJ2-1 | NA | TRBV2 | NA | TGTGCCAGCAGTGGTCTGGGTGTTGAGTTCTTC | CASSGLGVEFF
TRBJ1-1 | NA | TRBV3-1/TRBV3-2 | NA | TGTGCCAGCAGCCTCTCGGTGAACACTGAAGCTTTCTTT | CASSLSVNTEAFF
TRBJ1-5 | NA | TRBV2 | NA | TGTGCCAGCAGTGAAAGGGTCAGCCGCAATCAGCCCCAGCATTTT | CASSERVSRNQPQHF
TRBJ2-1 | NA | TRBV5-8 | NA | TGTGCCAGCAGCTCCGGACCGAATGAGCAGTTCTTC | CASSSGPNEQFF
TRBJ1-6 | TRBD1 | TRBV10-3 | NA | TGTGCCATCAGTGAGACAAATCGACAGGGCAATTCACCCCTCCACTTT | CAISETNRQGNSPLHF
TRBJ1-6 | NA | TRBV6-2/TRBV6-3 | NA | TGTGCCAGCAGTTACCCCCGGAAGTCTGGATCCTATAATTCACCCCTCCACTTT | CASSYPRKSGSYNSPLHF
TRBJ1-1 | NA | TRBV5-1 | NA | TGCGCCAGCCGCACCAACCAGAACACTGAAGCTTTCTTT | CASRTNQNTEAFF
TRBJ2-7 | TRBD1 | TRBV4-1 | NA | TGCGCCAGCAGCCAACCCAGGGACAGGGGGCGGGACGAGCAGTACTTC | CASSQPRDRGRDEQYF
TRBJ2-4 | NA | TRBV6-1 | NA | TGTGCCAGCAGTGCCTGGATCCCGAAGGCGGCCAAAAACATTCAGTACTTC | CASSAWIPKAAKNIQYF
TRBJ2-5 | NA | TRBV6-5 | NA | TGTGCCAGCAACGAAGGTGGGATCCAAGAGACCCAGTACTTC | CASNEGGIQETQYF
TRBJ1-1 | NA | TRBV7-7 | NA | TGTGCCAGCAGCCGCCACGTGGACACTGAAGCTTTCTTT | CASSRHVDTEAFF
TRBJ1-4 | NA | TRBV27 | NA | TGTGCCAGCAGACCCGCCCGTGCAACTAATGAAAAACTGTTTTTT | CASRPARATNEKLFF
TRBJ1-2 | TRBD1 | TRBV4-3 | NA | TGCGCCAGCAGCCAAGTCGCGGGACAGGGGGAAGGGGGCTACACCTTC | CASSQVAGQGEGGYTF
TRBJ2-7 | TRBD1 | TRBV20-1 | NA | TGCAGTGCTGACAGGGTACCGGAGCAGTACTTC | CSADRVPEQYF
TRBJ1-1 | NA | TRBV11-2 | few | TGTGCCAGCAGCCCCTCCCCCACGGAGGCTTTCTTT | CASSPSPTEAFF
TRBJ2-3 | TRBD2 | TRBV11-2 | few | TGTGCCAGCAGCTTAGGGCTAGCGGGGGGACCTACGCAGTATTTT | CASSLGLAGGPTQYF
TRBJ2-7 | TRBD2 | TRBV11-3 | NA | TGTGCCAGCAGCACCGGGGGGGAAGGGTACGAGCAGTACTTC | CASSTGGEGYEQYF
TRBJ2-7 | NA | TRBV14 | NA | TGTGCCAGCAGCCAAGATTATGGGGATCCGAAGTACTTC | CASSQDYGDPKYF
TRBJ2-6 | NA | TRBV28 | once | TGTGCCGCGGGGGGGGCACAGGGGGTGACCGGGGCCAACGTCCTGACTTTC | CAAGGAQGVTGANVLTF